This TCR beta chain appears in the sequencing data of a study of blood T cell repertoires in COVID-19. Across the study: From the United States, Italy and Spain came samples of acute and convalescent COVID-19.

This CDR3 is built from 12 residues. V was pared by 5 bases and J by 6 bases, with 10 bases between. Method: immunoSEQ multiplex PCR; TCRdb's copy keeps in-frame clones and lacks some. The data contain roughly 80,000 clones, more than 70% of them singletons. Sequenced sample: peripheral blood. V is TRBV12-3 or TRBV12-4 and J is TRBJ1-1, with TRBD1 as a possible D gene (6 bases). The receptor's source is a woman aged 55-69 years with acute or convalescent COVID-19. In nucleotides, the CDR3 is TGTGCCAGCAGTGGGACATTCGCTGAAGCTTTCTTT. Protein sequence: CASSGTFAEAFF.